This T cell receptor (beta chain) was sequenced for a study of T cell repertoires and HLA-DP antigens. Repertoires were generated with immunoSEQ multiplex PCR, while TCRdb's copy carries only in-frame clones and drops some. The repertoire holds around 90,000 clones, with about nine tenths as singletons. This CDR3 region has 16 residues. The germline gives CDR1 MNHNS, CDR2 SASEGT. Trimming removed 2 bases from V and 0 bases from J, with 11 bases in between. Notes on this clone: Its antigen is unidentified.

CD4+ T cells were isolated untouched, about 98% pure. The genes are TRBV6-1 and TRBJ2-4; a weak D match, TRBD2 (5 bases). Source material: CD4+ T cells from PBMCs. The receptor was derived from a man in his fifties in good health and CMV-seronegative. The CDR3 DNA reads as TGTGCCAGCAGTGAATTGGCGGGCGGAGCCAAAAACATTCAGTACTTC. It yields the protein CASSELAGGAKNIQYF.